This T cell receptor beta chain was recovered during a study of cytomegalovirus exposure and HLA in healthy donors. Primers included in the PCR were 60 Vbeta and 13 Jbeta primers. Data came from immunoSEQ multiplex PCR; TCRdb stores just in-frame clones and leaves some out. The sample shows approximately 140,000 clones, under 85% of them seen only once. Study results and limitations: Reports indicated that the classifier achieved high specificity and sensitivity in diagnosing cytomegalovirus status. Altogether, some 160 TCR beta chains were recorded as cytomegalovirus-associated.

As concerns this clone: Its antigen is unknown.

In germline, CDR1 is SGHTA, CDR2 FQGNSA. Trimming stripped 0 bases from V and 4 bases from J, with 13 bases between. The CDR3 has 16 amino acids. The rearrangement uses TRBV7-2 and TRBJ1-5; tentatively, D is TRBD1 (6 bases). Source material: PBMCs. This TCR was recovered from a woman aged 35 to 49 in good health and CMV-seropositive. The CDR3: CASSLALGQGNQPQHF. DNA of the CDR3: TGTGCCAGCAGCTTAGCGCTCGGGCAGGGGAATCAGCCCCAGCATTTT. Full variable domain (outside the CDR3, taken from reference TRBV7-2 and TRBJ1-5): GAGVSQSPSNKVTEKGKDVELRCDPISGHTALYWYRQSLGQGLEFLIYFQGNSAPDKSGLPSDRFSAERTGGSVSTLTIQRTQQEDSAVYLCASSLALGQGNQPQHFGDGTRLSIL.